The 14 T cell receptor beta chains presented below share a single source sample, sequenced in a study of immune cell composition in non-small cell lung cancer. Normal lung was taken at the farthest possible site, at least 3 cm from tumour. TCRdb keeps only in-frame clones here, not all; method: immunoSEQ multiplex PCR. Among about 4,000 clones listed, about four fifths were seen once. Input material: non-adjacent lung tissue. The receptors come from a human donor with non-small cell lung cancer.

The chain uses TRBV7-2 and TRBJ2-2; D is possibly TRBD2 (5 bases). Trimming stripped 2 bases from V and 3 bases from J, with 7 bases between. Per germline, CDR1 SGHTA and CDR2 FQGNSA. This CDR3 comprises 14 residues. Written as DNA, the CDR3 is TGTGCCAGCAGCTTACGGGGTTACACCGGGGAGCTGTTTTTT. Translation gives CASSLRGYTGELFF. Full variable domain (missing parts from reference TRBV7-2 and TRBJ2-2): GAGVSQSPSNKVTEKGKDVELRCDPISGHTALYWYRQSLGQGLEFLIYFQGNSAPDKSGLPSDRFSAERTGGSVSTLTIQRTQQEDSAVYLCASSLRGYTGELFFGEGSRLTVL.

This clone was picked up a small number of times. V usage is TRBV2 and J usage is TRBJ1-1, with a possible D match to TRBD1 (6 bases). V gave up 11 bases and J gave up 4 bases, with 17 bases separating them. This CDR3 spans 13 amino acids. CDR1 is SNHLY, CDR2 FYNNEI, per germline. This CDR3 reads CAAPGGRGTEAFF. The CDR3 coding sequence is TGTGCCGCACCCGGTGGCAGGGGCACTGAAGCTTTCTTT.

Here the CDR3 reads CASSVDQDTQYF. The CDR3 region has the DNA TGTGCCAGCAGCGTAGATCAAGATACGCAGTATTTT. This chain joins TRBV9 and TRBJ2-3; D remains unclear. Trimming pared 0 bases from V and 5 bases from J, leaving 4 bases between. Germline CDR1 reads SGDLS; CDR2 reads YYNGEE. The CDR3 contains 12 residues. Using reference TRBV9 and TRBJ2-3 for the parts outside the CDR3, the full variable domain is DSGVTQTPKHLITATGQRVTLRCSPRSGDLSVYWYQQSLDQGLQFLIQYYNGEERAKGNILERFSAQQFPDLHSELNLSSLELGDSALYFCASSVDQDTQYFGPGTRLTVL.

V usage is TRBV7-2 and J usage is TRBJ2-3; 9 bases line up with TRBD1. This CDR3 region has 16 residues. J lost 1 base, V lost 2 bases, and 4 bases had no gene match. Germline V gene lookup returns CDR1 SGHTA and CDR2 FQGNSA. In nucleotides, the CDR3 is TGTGCCAGCAGCTTAACAGGGGGCGCTGGCACAGATACGCAGTATTTT. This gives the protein CASSLTGGAGTDTQYF.

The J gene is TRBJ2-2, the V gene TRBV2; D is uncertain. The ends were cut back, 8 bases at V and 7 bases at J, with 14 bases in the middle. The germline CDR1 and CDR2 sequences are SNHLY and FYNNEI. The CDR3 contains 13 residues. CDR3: CASFYSGLGELFF. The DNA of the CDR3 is TGTGCCAGCTTCTACTCAGGCCTCGGGGAGCTGTTTTTT.

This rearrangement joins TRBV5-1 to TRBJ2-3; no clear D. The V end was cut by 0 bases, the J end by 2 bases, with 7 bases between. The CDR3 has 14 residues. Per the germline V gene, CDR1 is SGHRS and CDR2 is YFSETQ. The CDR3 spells CASSLEQLTDTQYF. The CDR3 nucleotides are TGCGCCAGCAGCTTGGAACAGCTCACAGATACGCAGTATTTT. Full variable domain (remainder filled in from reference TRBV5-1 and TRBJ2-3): KAGVTQTPRYLIKTRGQQVTLSCSPISGHRSVSWYQQTPGQGLQFLFEYFSETQRNKGNFPGRFSGRQFSNSRSEMNVSTLELGDSALYLCASSLEQLTDTQYFGPGTRLTVL.

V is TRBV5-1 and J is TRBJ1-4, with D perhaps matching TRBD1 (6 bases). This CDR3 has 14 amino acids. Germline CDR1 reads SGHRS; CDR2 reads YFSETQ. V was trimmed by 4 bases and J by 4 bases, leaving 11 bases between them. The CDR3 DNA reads TGCGCCAGCAGCGTGGCAGGGGATAATGAAAAACTGTTTTTT. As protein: CASSVAGDNEKLFF.

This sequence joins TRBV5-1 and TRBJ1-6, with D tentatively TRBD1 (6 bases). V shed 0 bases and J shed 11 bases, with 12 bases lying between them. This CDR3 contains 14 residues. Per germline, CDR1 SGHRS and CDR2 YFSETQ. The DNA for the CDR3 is TGCGCCAGCAGCTTGGACAGGACAGAGACACCCCTCCACTTT. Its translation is CASSLDRTETPLHF.

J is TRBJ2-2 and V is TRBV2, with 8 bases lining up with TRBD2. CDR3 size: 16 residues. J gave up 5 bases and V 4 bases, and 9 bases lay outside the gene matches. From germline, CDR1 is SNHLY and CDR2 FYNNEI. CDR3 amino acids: CASSGNEAGGTGELFF. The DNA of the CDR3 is TGTGCCAGCAGTGGGAATGAGGCGGGGGGTACCGGGGAGCTGTTTTTT.

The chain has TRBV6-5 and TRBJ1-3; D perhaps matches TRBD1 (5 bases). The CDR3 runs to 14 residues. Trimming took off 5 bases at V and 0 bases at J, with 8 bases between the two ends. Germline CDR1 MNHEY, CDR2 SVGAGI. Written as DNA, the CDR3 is TGTGCCAGCAGTACAGGCAGCTCTGGAAACACCATATATTTT. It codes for CASSTGSSGNTIYF.

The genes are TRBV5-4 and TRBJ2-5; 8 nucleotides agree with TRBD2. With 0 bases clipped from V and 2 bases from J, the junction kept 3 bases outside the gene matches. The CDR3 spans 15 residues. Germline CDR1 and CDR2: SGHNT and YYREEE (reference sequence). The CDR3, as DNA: TGTGCCAGCAGCTTGGTGGTAGCGGGACAAGAGACCCAGTACTTC. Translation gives CASSLVVAGQETQYF.

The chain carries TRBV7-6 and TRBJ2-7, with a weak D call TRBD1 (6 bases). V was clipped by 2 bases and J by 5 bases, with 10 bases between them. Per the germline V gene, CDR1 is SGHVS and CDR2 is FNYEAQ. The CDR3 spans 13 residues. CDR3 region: CASSLTGSDEQYF. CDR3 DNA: TGTGCCAGCAGCTTAACAGGGTCAGACGAGCAGTACTTC.

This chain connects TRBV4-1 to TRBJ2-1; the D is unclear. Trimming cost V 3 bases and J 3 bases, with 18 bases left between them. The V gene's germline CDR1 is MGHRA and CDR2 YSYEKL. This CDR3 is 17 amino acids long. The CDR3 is CASSHLRYGSDYNEQFF. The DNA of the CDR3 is TGCGCCAGCAGCCATTTGAGGTACGGAAGCGACTACAATGAGCAGTTCTTC.

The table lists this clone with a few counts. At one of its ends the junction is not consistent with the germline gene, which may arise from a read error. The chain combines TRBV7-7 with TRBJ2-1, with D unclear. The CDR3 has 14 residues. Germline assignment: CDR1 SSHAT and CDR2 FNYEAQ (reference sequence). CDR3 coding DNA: TGTGCTAGCAGCTTAGCTCTAGGCGACAATGAGCAGTTCTTC. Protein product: CASSLALGDNEQFF.